This note documents a single T cell receptor (beta chain) sequence. V was cut by 6 bases and J by 2 bases, with 8 bases left in between. Germline V gene data show CDR1 as LNHDA and CDR2 as SQIVND (reference sequence). CDR3 length: 13 residues. The data derive from a study of control samples from healthy donors and cancer patients. Method: immunoSEQ multiplex PCR; TCRdb's copy keeps in-frame clones and lacks some. This sample has about 170,000 clones, with just over 90% found just once. The TCR was taken from an older woman in good health. Sequenced: blood. The chain recombines TRBV19 with TRBJ2-1, with D perhaps matching TRBD1 or TRBD2 (5 bases each). The CDR3 DNA follows: TGTGCCAGTAGCGGGGCGACCTACAATGAGCAGTTCTTC. Residues: CASSGATYNEQFF.